The T cell receptor (beta chain) under discussion was sequenced for a study of CD8+CD57+ T cells in acquired aplastic anemia. At the level of the study: The mean DNA yield obtained from sorted CD4+ and CD8+ cells came to about 3 ug. CD4+ reads averaged roughly 11 million in healthy donors.

Study results and limitations: Patients and controls shared roughly 31 CD8+ CDR3 sequences, highly expressed in patients. Patients and controls were not found to differ significantly in CD8+ Simpson's diversity.

As concerns this clonotype: Its target is not known.

The study profiled TCR beta VDJ and CDR3 using genomic DNA as template. Using its own MiXCR run on the reads, TCRdb lists one record per CDR3 protein. Among about 68,000 distinct CDR3 sequences, around half were seen once, and the ten largest hold approximately 8.3%. Source material: sorted CD4+, CD8+, or CD8+CD57+ T cells (not recorded which) from PBMCs. This TCR was recovered from a human donor in good health, serving as a control.

The CDR3, as DNA: TGTGCCAGCAGTACGGACAGGGCTTACGAGCAGTACTTC. It yields the protein CASSTDRAYEQYF. The chain carries TRBV2 and TRBJ2-7; 8 nucleotides agree with TRBD1. The germline CDR1 and CDR2 sequences are SNHLY and FYNNEI. The CDR3 is 13 residues long. The trim removed 5 bases at V and 4 bases at J, leaving 4 bases unmatched.